Listed below are T cell receptor beta chains from one sample, sequenced in a study of T cell repertoires in cytomegalovirus infection. MiXCR was run by TCRdb on the reads, yielding one entry per CDR3 protein. The sample includes a few hundred thousand distinct CDR3 sequences, 15% to 20% of them seen just once. The specimen sequenced was PBMCs. These receptors were obtained from a human donor in good health (CMV status not recorded). Some clones in this sample may be carry-over from other donors' samples. Both conserved end residues are trimmed from each CDR3. Fields, in order: J gene, V gene, clone size, CDR3 protein. Part of the rows lack a size; the others show once, few, many or a class for expanded clones.

>TRBJ1-1|TRBV12-3/TRBV12-4|once
ASTLQPNTEAF
>TRBJ1-2|TRBV28|-
ASSLTPNRGGLSYT
>TRBJ1-5|TRBV12-3/TRBV12-4|-
ASSFDRADQPQH
>TRBJ2-7|TRBV7-2|many
ASSPHQGSYEQY
>TRBJ1-4|TRBV28|few
ASSLSGGATNEKLF
>TRBJ1-1|TRBV4-1|many
ASSQPRWGATEAF
>TRBJ2-5|TRBV6-5|few
ASSYSGPGGTQY
>TRBJ1-2|TRBV28|-
ASSLGDRGIYGYT
>TRBJ2-6|TRBV11-1|few
ASSHGRRPDSGANVLT
>TRBJ2-7|TRBV7-2|-
ASRPNTGGAFYEQY
>TRBJ1-4|TRBV25-1|-
ASSEDRDRATNEKLF
>TRBJ2-5|TRBV4-3|few
ASSRTGTSGETQY
>TRBJ2-3|TRBV11-2|many
ASSSSNGATDTQY
>TRBJ2-3|TRBV12-3/TRBV12-4|many
ASSVGTSGTTDTQY
>TRBJ1-2|TRBV5-4|-
ASSLGQGGYGYT
>TRBJ2-2|TRBV15|few
ATSRDLVPGQINTGELF
>TRBJ2-1|TRBV5-1|few
ASSLNGAGVGGEQF
>TRBJ1-3|TRBV18|-
ASSPIVQEYSGNTIY
>TRBJ1-1|TRBV7-2|many
ASSLGTPGTEAF
>TRBJ2-2|TRBV5-5|-
ASSLYGDGELF
>TRBJ2-5|TRBV7-2|many
ASSLGYRGNQETQY
>TRBJ2-5|TRBV7-6|many
ASSLGTSPSGETQY
>TRBJ1-6|TRBV4-1|many
ASSQPRQGGNSPLH
>TRBJ1-1|TRBV6-6|-
ASSSLENTEAF
>TRBJ1-1|TRBV3-1|-
ASSQDTGSGTEAF
>TRBJ1-1|TRBV20-1|few
SCSAGQNTEAF
>TRBJ2-1|TRBV2|few
ASSEFVGTSGDDEQF
>TRBJ2-7|TRBV6-1|few
ASSDAGRTTYEQY
>TRBJ1-6|TRBV4-1|many
ASSQGAGLTNSPLH
>TRBJ2-5|TRBV7-7|few
ASSFSGLETQY
>TRBJ2-2|TRBV5-4|-
ASSPGETGELF
>TRBJ1-5|TRBV7-2|many
ASSAVFGDQPQH
>TRBJ1-2|TRBV28|-
ASSTGTGSSYGGYT
>TRBJ1-2|TRBV2|-
ASAPAGGLEGYT
>TRBJ1-1|TRBV28|once
ASIPSGGANTEAF
>TRBJ2-3|TRBV5-4|many
ASSLYFPSGDPSTDTQY
>TRBJ2-7|TRBV6-2/TRBV6-3|few
ASRDQGLDEQY
>TRBJ2-3|TRBV10-3|many
AISEPGTVATQY
>TRBJ2-1|TRBV7-6|many
ASSPGGGEQF
>TRBJ1-5|TRBV12-3/TRBV12-4|many
ASSYPDSNQPQH
>TRBJ1-5|TRBV28|-
ASIPGVSFNQPQH
>TRBJ2-7|TRBV6-2/TRBV6-3|-
ASSSTRDPSYEQY
>TRBJ2-5|TRBV12-3/TRBV12-4|many
ASSFALGETQY
>TRBJ1-4|TRBV4-3|-
ASSKVGANEKLF